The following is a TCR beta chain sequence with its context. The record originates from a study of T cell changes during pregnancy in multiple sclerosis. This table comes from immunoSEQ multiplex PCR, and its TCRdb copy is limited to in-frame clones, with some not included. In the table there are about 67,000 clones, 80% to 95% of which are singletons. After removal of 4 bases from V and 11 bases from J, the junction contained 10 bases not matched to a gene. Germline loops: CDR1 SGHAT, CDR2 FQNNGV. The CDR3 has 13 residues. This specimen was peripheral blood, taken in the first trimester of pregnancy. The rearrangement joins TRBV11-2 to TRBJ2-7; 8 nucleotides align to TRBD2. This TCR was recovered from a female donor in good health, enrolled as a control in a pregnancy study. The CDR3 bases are TGTGCCAGCAGCTCGCCCCAGGACGGGGGGGAGTACTTC. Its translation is CASSSPQDGGEYF.